This T cell receptor (beta chain) is drawn from a study of T-cell memory formation after mild COVID-19. One entry per CDR3 protein, called by TCRdb with MiXCR from the 5' RACE reads. The top ten hold approximately 15% of the sample, which has 120,000 or so distinct CDR3 sequences, about a sixth seen once. Trimming removed 2 bases from V and 3 bases from J; junction bases left unmatched: 7. CDR3 length: 17 residues. Germline lookup yields CDR1 LNHDA and CDR2 SQIVND (reference sequence). The chain combines TRBV19 with TRBJ2-1; 10 nucleotides line up with TRBD2. The specimen sequenced was PBMCs or a T cell subset sorted from them (not recorded which). The sequence was obtained from an adult woman who had mild COVID-19 (a few samples of this study predate the infection). Cell type and time point are not known. CDR3 amino acids: CASSISSGGLNYNEQFF. In DNA form, the CDR3 reads TGTGCCAGTAGTATATCTAGCGGGGGATTGAACTACAATGAGCAGTTCTTC. Based on the CDR3 plus reference TRBV19 and TRBJ2-1, the full variable domain is DGGITQSPKYLFRKEGQNVTLSCEQNLNHDAMYWYRQDPGQGLRLIYYSQIVNDFQKGDIAEGYSVSREKKESFPLTVTSAQKNPTAFYLCASSISSGGLNYNEQFFGPGTRLTVL.